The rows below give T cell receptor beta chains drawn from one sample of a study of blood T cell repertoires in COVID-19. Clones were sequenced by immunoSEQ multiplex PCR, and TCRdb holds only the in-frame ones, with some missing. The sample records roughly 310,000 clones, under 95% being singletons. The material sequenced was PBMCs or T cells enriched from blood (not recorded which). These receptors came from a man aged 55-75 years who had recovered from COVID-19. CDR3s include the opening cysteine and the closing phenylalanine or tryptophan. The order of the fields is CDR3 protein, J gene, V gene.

CDR3aa: CASSPGLDYEQYF
j_gene: TRBJ2-7
v_gene: TRBV3-1/TRBV3-2

CDR3aa: CASSTGPILGEQYF
j_gene: TRBJ2-7
v_gene: TRBV11-3

CDR3aa: CSTDGGAKNIQYF
j_gene: TRBJ2-4
v_gene: TRBV29-1

CDR3aa: CASSSGLSGRTYEQYF
j_gene: TRBJ2-7
v_gene: TRBV7-2

CDR3aa: CASSDYRTNYGYTF
j_gene: TRBJ1-2
v_gene: TRBV2

CDR3aa: CAIRAGGQGLFETQYF
j_gene: TRBJ2-5
v_gene: TRBV10-3

CDR3aa: CASSRDRVVSPLHF
j_gene: TRBJ1-6
v_gene: TRBV5-6

CDR3aa: CASTRTSGSQANEQFF
j_gene: TRBJ2-1
v_gene: TRBV3-1/TRBV3-2

CDR3aa: CSVFDSYGYTF
j_gene: TRBJ1-2
v_gene: TRBV29-1

CDR3aa: CATSPSGQASPQHF
j_gene: TRBJ1-5
v_gene: TRBV24-1

CDR3aa: CASSLTTPGDYGYTF
j_gene: TRBJ1-2
v_gene: TRBV5-1

CDR3aa: CASRTSHEQYF
j_gene: TRBJ2-7
v_gene: TRBV2

CDR3aa: CASSWEGTEAFF
j_gene: TRBJ1-1
v_gene: TRBV7-9

CDR3aa: CASSLNPPGAAGGANVLTF
j_gene: TRBJ2-6
v_gene: TRBV5-1

CDR3aa: CASSQDPGLAGGRAGELFF
j_gene: TRBJ2-2
v_gene: TRBV4-2

CDR3aa: CASSYRDYTDTQYF
j_gene: TRBJ2-3
v_gene: TRBV13

CDR3aa: CASARDRDTSYEQYF
j_gene: TRBJ2-7
v_gene: TRBV5-1

CDR3aa: CSADRGSGYTF
j_gene: TRBJ1-2
v_gene: TRBV20-1

CDR3aa: CASSPTWGSGGREQFF
j_gene: TRBJ2-1
v_gene: TRBV7-8

CDR3aa: CASSQQGYYEQYF
j_gene: TRBJ2-7
v_gene: TRBV7-2

CDR3aa: CASSFTVGQGGELFF
j_gene: TRBJ2-2
v_gene: TRBV5-4

CDR3aa: CASSLPAGVYDAQYF
j_gene: TRBJ2-3
v_gene: TRBV7-2